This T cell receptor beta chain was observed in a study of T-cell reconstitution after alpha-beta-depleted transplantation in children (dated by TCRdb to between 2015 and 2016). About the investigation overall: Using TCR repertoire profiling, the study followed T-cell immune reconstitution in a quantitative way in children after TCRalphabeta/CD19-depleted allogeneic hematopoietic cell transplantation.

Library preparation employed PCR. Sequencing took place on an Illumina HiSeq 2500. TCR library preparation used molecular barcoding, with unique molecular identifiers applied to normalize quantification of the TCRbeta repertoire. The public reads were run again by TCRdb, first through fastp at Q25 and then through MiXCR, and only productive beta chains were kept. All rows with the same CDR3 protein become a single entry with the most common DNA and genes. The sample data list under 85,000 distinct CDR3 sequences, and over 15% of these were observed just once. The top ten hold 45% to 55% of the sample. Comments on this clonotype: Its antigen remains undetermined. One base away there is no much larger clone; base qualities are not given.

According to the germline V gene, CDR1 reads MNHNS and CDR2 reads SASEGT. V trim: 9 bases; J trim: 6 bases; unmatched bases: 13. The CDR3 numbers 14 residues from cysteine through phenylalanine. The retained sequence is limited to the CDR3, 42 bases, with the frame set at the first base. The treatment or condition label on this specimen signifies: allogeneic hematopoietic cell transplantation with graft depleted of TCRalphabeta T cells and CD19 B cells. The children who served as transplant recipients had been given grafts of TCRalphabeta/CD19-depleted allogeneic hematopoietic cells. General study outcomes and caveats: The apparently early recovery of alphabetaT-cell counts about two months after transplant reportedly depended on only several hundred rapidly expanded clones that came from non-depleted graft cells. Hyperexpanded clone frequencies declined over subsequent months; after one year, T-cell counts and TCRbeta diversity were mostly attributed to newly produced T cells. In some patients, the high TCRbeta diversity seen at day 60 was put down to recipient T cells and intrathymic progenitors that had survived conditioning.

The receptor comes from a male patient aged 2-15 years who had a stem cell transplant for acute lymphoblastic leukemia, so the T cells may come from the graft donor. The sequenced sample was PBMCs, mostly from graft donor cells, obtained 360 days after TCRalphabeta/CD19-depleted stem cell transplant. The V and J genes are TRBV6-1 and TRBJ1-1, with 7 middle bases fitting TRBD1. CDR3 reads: CASLSGTVVPEAFF. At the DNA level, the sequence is TGTGCCAGTCTTTCCGGGACAGTGGTCCCTGAAGCTTTCTTT.